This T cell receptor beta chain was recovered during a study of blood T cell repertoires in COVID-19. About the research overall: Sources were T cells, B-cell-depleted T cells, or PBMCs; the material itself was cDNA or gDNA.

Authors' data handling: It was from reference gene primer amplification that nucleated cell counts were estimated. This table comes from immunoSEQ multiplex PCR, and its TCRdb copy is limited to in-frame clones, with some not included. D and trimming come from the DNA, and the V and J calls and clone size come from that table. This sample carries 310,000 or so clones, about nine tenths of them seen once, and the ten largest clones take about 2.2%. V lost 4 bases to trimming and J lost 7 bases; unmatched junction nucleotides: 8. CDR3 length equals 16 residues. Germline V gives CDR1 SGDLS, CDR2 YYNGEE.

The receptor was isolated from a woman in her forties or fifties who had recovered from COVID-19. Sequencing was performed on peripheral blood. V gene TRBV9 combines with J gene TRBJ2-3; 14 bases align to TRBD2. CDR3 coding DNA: TGTGCCAGCAGCACTCGACTAGCGGGGGGGCCGAATACGCAGTATTTT. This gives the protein CASSTRLAGGPNTQYF.